These 21 T cell receptor beta chains share one sample of origin, sequenced in a study of identical twins. TCRdb reprocessed the 5' RACE reads with MiXCR, giving one entry per CDR3 protein. The table has 550,000 to 700,000 distinct CDR3 sequences, 21% seen once. The sample was also reused in another study, on T cells expressing NK-cell markers.

The sequencing sample was made of PBMCs. The receptors shown here come from a woman between 18 and 29 years old in good health.

V and J are TRBV6-5 and TRBJ2-3, with no clear D. V dropped 6 bases and J dropped 0 bases, with 10 bases sitting between them. The CDR3 spans 14 residues. Germline V lookup: CDR1 MNHEY, CDR2 SVGAGI. The CDR3 spells CASRYIASTDTQYF. As DNA, the CDR3 is TGTGCCAGCAGATACATTGCTAGCACAGATACGCAGTATTTT.

On this clonotype: The junction departs from germline at one end; a sequencing error may be responsible. This chain links TRBV5-1 with TRBJ1-2; D might be TRBD1 (6 bases). Germline assignment: CDR1 SGHRS and CDR2 YFSETQ. This CDR3 is built from 14 residues. The DNA of the CDR3 is TGCGCCAGCAGCTTGGAATCGGGGGGCTATCGCTACACCTTC. Its translation is CASSLESGGYRYTF.

This chain links TRBV5-6 with TRBJ2-1; D unresolved. CDR1 is SGHDT, CDR2 YYEEEE, per germline. The CDR3 consists of 15 residues. V lost 0 bases to trimming and J lost 1 base, with 8 bases between them. CDR3 bases: TGTGCCAGCAGCTTGGTAGATGGGTCCTACAATGAGCAGTTCTTC. This codes for CASSLVDGSYNEQFF.

This clonotype was seen a few times. The genes are TRBV29-1 and TRBJ2-5, with TRBD2 matching over 9 bases. The CDR3 has 16 amino acids. The germline gives CDR1 SQVTM, CDR2 ANQGSEA. V trimming: 8 bases; J trimming: 2 bases; junction bases outside the gene matches: 15. CDR3 protein: CSTRGGRALAQETQYF. CDR3 coding DNA: TGCAGCACCCGTGGCGGGAGGGCCCTCGCACAAGAGACCCAGTACTTC.

The gene calls are TRBV18 and TRBJ2-7, with D perhaps TRBD1 or TRBD2 (5 bases each). The CDR3 loop spans 14 amino acids. Germline lookup yields CDR1 KGHSH and CDR2 LQKENI. V was trimmed by 5 bases and J by 3 bases, leaving 14 bases between them. This CDR3 reads CASSARDGNYEQYF. The CDR3 DNA reads TGTGCCAGCTCAGCTCGGGACGGCAACTACGAGCAGTACTTC.

This clonotype was observed a handful of times. This chain connects TRBV12-3 or TRBV12-4 to TRBJ1-2, with D possibly TRBD1 on 6 matching bases. V was cut by 7 bases and J by 5 bases, with 17 bases left in between. This CDR3 has 14 amino acids. The CDR3 DNA sequence: TGTGCCAGCAACCAGGGACATATGAGATATGGCTACACCTTC. Translation gives CASNQGHMRYGYTF.

This clonotype was picked up many times. This rearrangement joins TRBV5-1 to TRBJ2-5, with TRBD2 as a possible D gene (5 bases). The CDR3 spans 16 residues. Between the trimmed V and J ends, which lost 4 bases and 4 bases, there was a span of 20 bases. Germline lookup yields CDR1 SGHRS and CDR2 YFSETQ. As DNA, the CDR3 is TGCGCCAGCAGCCCCCCAGACTACGTCTTCCGAGAGACCCAGTACTTC. Residues: CASSPPDYVFRETQYF.

This clonotype was recorded a few times. The genes are TRBV20-1 and TRBJ2-1; 10 nucleotides match TRBD2. V lost 3 bases to trimming and J lost 15 bases; unmatched junction nucleotides: 8. Germline CDR1 is DFQATT and CDR2 is SNEGSKA (reference sequence). CDR3 length: 12 residues. The CDR3 sequence is CSASASGRAWFF. DNA for the CDR3: TGCAGTGCTAGCGCCAGCGGGAGGGCCTGGTTCTTC.

The rearrangement uses TRBV4-2 and TRBJ2-3; D ambiguous. This CDR3 spans 14 amino acids. The V end lost 0 bases, the J end lost 0 bases, and 4 bases lay between the germline ends. Germline-derived CDR1 and CDR2 are LGHNA and YNFKEQ. The CDR3 DNA reads as TGTGCCAGCAGCCAAGATGACAGCACAGATACGCAGTATTTT. Its translation is CASSQDDSTDTQYF.

This clonotype has only a few counts. The chain carries TRBV15 and TRBJ2-7, with D perhaps TRBD2 (6 bases). The CDR3 loop spans 16 amino acids. V gave up 1 base and J gave up 3 bases, with 16 bases separating them. The V gene's germline CDR1 is LNHNV and CDR2 YYDKDF (reference sequence). The CDR3 bases are TGTGCCACCAGCAGAGGACGGGACTCCCGAATCTACGAGCAGTACTTC. It encodes CATSRGRDSRIYEQYF. Combining the CDR3 with reference TRBV15 and TRBJ2-7 gives the whole variable domain DAMVIQNPRYQVTQFGKPVTLSCSQTLNHNVMYWYQQKSSQAPKLLFHYYDKDFNNEADTPDNFQSRRPNTSFCFLDIRSPGLGDTAMYLCATSRGRDSRIYEQYFGPGTRLTVT.

V gene TRBV24-1 combines with J gene TRBJ2-1; 9 bases align to TRBD2. From germline, CDR1 is KGHDR and CDR2 SFDVKD. J was trimmed by 10 bases and V by 8 bases; bases with no gene match: 8. This CDR3 comprises 13 residues. The CDR3 sequence: CATKLAGEEEQFF. The CDR3 nucleotides read TGTGCCACCAAGTTAGCGGGAGAAGAAGAGCAGTTCTTC.

This clonotype came up a few times. The chain links TRBV6-2 or TRBV6-3 to TRBJ2-3; TRBD1 or TRBD2 may be the D gene (6 bases each). V was cut by 7 bases and J by 5 bases, with 16 bases left in between. The CDR3 covers 14 residues. Germline CDR1 reads MNHEY; CDR2 reads SVGEGT. CDR3 sequence: CASTMGGAQDTQYF. CDR3 bases: TGTGCCAGCACTATGGGGGGCGCCCAAGATACGCAGTATTTT.

The J gene is TRBJ2-2, the V gene TRBV12-3 or TRBV12-4; D is undetermined. CDR3 size: 14 residues. Trimming cost V 6 bases and J 6 bases, with 14 bases left between them. CDR3 region: CASSSEWTAGELFF. CDR3 nucleotide sequence: TGTGCCAGCAGCTCAGAATGGACGGCCGGGGAGCTGTTTTTT.

The sample holds many counts of this clonotype. CDR3 in amino acids: CSARRSGIRPDTQYF. CDR3 DNA sequence: TGCAGTGCTAGACGGAGCGGGATTCGTCCGGATACGCAGTATTTT. The chain links TRBV20-1 to TRBJ2-3; 7 bases fit TRBD2. The CDR3 has 15 amino acids. Germline V gives CDR1 DFQATT, CDR2 SNEGSKA (reference sequence). The J segment lost 6 bases and the V segment lost 2 bases, leaving 11 bases of the junction unmatched.

This clonotype was observed a handful of times. V is TRBV6-1 and J is TRBJ2-7; 10 bases map to TRBD1. The germline gives CDR1 MNHNS, CDR2 SASEGT. This CDR3 has 14 amino acids. Germline trimming cut 7 bases from V and 1 base from J; bases unmatched to any gene: 4. This chain's CDR3 is CASNRDRGSYEQYF. In DNA, the CDR3 is TGTGCCAGCAACCGGGACAGGGGATCCTACGAGCAGTACTTC.

This clonotype was observed a handful of times. V usage is TRBV20-1 and J usage is TRBJ1-1; tentative D call: TRBD1 (6 bases). CDR3 length equals 13 residues. Germline CDR1 and CDR2: DFQATT and SNEGSKA (reference sequence). V was clipped by 3 bases and J by 1 base, with 9 bases between them. The CDR3 bases are TGCAGTGCTAGGGGGGCTCAGAACACTGAAGCTTTCTTT. Residues: CSARGAQNTEAFF.

The chain links TRBV7-8 to TRBJ2-7; D may be TRBD2 (6 bases). Trimming took off 5 bases at V and 4 bases at J, with 12 bases between the two ends. This CDR3 is built from 13 residues. Germline CDR1 reads SGHVS; CDR2 reads FQNEAQ. The CDR3 reads CASSPGAGYEQYF. The CDR3 bases are TGTGCCAGCAGCCCTGGGGCGGGGTACGAGCAGTACTTC.

A few counts support this clonotype. This chain connects TRBV10-3 to TRBJ1-5; the D is unclear. V was pared by 6 bases and J by 3 bases, with 15 bases between. The CDR3 totals 15 residues. Germline loops: CDR1 ENHRY, CDR2 SYGVKD. The CDR3 loop reads CAISLSGSPNQPQHF. The CDR3 region has the DNA TGTGCCATCAGCCTTTCGGGCAGCCCCAATCAGCCCCAGCATTTT.

This rearrangement joins TRBV18 to TRBJ2-3; D is uncertain. The V and J ends lost 0 bases and 6 bases respectively, with 7 bases between them. The CDR3 contains 13 residues. Germline V gene lookup returns CDR1 KGHSH and CDR2 LQKENI. This chain's CDR3 is CASSPPEGDTQYF. CDR3 in DNA: TGTGCCAGCTCACCACCCGAAGGGGATACGCAGTATTTT.

This chain joins TRBV4-2 and TRBJ1-1; perhaps TRBD1 as D (5 bases). CDR1 and CDR2 from the germline V gene are LGHNA and YNFKEQ. The CDR3 length is 18 residues. Trimming stripped 0 bases from V and 0 bases from J, with 17 bases between. The CDR3 nucleotides read TGTGCCAGCAGCCAAGATGGTAGGGACGGTCACATGAACACTGAAGCTTTCTTT. The encoded protein is CASSQDGRDGHMNTEAFF.

The chain combines TRBV7-9 with TRBJ2-6, with TRBD2 matching over 9 bases. The CDR3 is 17 amino acids. Germline lookup yields CDR1 SEHNR and CDR2 FQNEAQ (reference sequence). Germline trimming cut 5 bases from V and 0 bases from J; bases unmatched to any gene: 5. CDR3 DNA sequence: TGTGCCAGCAGCCACCTAGCGGGAAGCTCTGGGGCCAACGTCCTGACTTTC. Translating gives CASSHLAGSSGANVLTF.